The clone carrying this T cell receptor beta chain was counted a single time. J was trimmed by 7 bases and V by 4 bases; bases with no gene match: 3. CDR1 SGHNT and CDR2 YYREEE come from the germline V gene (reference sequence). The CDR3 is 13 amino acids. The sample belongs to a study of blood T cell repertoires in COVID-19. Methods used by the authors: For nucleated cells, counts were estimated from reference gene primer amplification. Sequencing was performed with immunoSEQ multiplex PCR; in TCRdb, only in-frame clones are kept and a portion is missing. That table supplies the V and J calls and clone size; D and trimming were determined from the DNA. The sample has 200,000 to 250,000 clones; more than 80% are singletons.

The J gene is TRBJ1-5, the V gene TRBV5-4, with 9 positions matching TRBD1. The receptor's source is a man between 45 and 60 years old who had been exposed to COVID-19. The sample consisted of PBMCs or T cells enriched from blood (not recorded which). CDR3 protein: CASSPGQGQPQHF. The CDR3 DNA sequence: TGTGCCAGCAGCCCGGGACAGGGCCAGCCCCAGCATTTT. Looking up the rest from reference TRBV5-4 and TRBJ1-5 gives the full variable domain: ETGVTQSPTHLIKTRGQQVTLRCSSQSGHNTVSWYQQALGQGPQFIFQYYREEENGRGNFPPRFSGLQFPNYSSELNVNALELDDSALYLCASSPGQGQPQHFGDGTRLSIL.